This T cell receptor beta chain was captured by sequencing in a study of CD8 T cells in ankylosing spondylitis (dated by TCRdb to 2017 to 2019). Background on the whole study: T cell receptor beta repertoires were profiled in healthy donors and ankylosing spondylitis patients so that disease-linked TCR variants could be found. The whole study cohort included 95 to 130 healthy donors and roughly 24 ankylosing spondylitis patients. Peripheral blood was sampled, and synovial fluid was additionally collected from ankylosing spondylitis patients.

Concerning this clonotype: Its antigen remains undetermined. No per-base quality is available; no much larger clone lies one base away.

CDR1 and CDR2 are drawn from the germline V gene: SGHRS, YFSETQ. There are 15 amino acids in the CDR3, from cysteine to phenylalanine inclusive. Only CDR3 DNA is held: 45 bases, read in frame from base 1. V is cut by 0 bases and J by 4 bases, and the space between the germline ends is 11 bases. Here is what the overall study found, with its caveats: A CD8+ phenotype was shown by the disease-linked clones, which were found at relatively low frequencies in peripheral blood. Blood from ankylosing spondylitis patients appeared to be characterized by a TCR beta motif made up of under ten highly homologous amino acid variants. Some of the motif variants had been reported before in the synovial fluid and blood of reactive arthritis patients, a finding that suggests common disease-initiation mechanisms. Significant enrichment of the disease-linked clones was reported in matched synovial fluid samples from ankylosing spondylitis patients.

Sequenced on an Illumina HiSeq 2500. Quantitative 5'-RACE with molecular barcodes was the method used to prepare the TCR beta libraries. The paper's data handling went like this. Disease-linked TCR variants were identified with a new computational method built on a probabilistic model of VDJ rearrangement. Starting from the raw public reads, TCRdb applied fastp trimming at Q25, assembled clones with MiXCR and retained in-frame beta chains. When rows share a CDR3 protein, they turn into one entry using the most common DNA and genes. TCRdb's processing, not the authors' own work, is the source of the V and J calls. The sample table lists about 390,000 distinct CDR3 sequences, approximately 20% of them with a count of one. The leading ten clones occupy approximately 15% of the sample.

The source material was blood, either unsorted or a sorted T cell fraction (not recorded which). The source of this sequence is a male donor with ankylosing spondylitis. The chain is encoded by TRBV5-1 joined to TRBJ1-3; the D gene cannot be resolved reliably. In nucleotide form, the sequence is TGCGCCAGCAGCTTGGACGGCACGCCGGGAAACACCATATATTTT. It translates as CASSLDGTPGNTIYF.